Listed here are 24 T cell receptor beta chains from one sample, sequenced in a study of T cell responses to AZD1222 COVID-19 vaccine. Sequencing used immunoSEQ multiplex PCR; TCRdb keeps in-frame clones, though not all of them. The sample includes 90,000 to 100,000 clones, around nine tenths seen only once; the top ten take around 2.7%. The sequenced sample was peripheral blood, obtained on day 0 of AZD1222 vaccination. These receptors all stem from an adult in good health.

The chain is built from TRBV7-9 and TRBJ2-5; TRBD1 agrees at 7 bases. The germline CDR1 and CDR2 sequences are SEHNR and FQNEAQ (reference sequence). The V segment lost 5 bases and the J segment 2 bases; nucleotides outside the gene matches: 2. The CDR3 contains 13 residues. The CDR3 loop reads CASSRDSQETQYF. As DNA, the CDR3 is TGTGCCAGCAGCAGGGACAGTCAAGAGACCCAGTACTTC.

The genes are TRBV4-2 and TRBJ2-3, with TRBD2 matching 10 bases. V lost 1 base to trimming and J lost 3 bases; unmatched junction nucleotides: 4. Germline CDR1 and CDR2: LGHNA and YNFKEQ. This CDR3 has 16 residues. CDR3 region: CASSQVASGGTDTQYF. The CDR3 region has the DNA TGTGCCAGCAGCCAAGTAGCTAGCGGGGGTACAGATACGCAGTATTTT.

The chain has TRBV24-1 and TRBJ2-1; 10 bases match TRBD2. V shed 9 bases and J 9 bases; nucleotides not matched to a gene: 16. This CDR3 comprises 16 residues. In germline, CDR1 is KGHDR, CDR2 SFDVKD. CDR3 bases: TGTGCCACCTCCATTAAGAGGGCTAGCGGGAGTTCTGAGCAGTTCTTC. Translating it yields CATSIKRASGSSEQFF.

Note on this clone: One junction end disagrees with the germline gene, perhaps due to a read error. This rearrangement joins TRBV5-1 to TRBJ2-1; TRBD1 matches at 9 bases. Germline CDR1 SGHRS, CDR2 YFSETQ. The CDR3 is 16 residues long. CDR3 region: CASSSVPPGQGNEQFF. CDR3 DNA sequence: TGTGCCAGCAGCTCAGTTCCCCCGGGACAGGGCAATGAGCAGTTCTTC.

V usage is TRBV9 and J usage is TRBJ1-6; 8 positions agree with TRBD1. J was trimmed by 10 bases and V by 6 bases; bases with no gene match: 12. The germline V gene has CDR1 SGDLS and CDR2 YYNGEE. This CDR3 comprises 15 residues. CDR3 DNA: TGTGCCAGCACACAAGGCCTGACAGGGGCCTCACCCCTCCACTTT. Its translation is CASTQGLTGASPLHF.

V usage is TRBV12-2 and J usage is TRBJ1-2. TRBV12-2 is a pseudogene locus. The CDR3 length is 15 residues. CDR3: CASRLARYANYGYTF. The CDR3 DNA is TGTGCAAGTCGCTTAGCCCGGTACGCTAACTATGGCTACACCTTC.

The chain combines TRBV25-1 with TRBJ1-1, with D hard to call. Looked up from germline, CDR1 is MGHDK and CDR2 is SYGVNS. Trimming cost V 4 bases and J 1 base, with 7 bases left between them. The CDR3 totals 13 residues. This chain's CDR3 is CASSVKRNTEAFF. CDR3 in DNA: TGTGCCAGCAGTGTTAAAAGGAACACTGAAGCTTTCTTT. The variable domain in full, with the rest retrieved from reference TRBV25-1 and TRBJ1-1, is EADIYQTPRYLVIGTGKKITLECSQTMGHDKMYWYQQDPGMELHLIHYSYGVNSTEKGDLSSESTVSRIRTEHFPLTLESARPSHTSQYLCASSVKRNTEAFFGQGTRLTVV.

This clone was seen a single time. This rearrangement joins TRBV5-5 to TRBJ1-2; D is undetermined. V lost 2 bases and J lost 4, with 12 bases in between. The CDR3 sequence is 14 residues long. Germline V gene sequence: CDR1 SGHKS, CDR2 YYEKEE (reference sequence). The CDR3 DNA reads TGTGCCAGCAGCTTAACGCGGGAGAGCTATGGCTACACCTTC. It encodes CASSLTRESYGYTF.

This clone was observed a single time. This chain links TRBV5-1 with TRBJ2-1; 7 bases line up with TRBD2. Germline-derived CDR1 and CDR2 are SGHRS and YFSETQ. The length of the CDR3 is 15 residues. Trimming at V came to 2 bases and at J to 1 base, leaving 3 bases not matched to a gene. In nucleotides, the CDR3 is TGCGCCAGCAGCTTTCAGGGAGGGTCCTACAATGAGCAGTTCTTC. Protein sequence: CASSFQGGSYNEQFF.

V is TRBV4-3 and J is TRBJ1-3; no clear D gene. CDR1 and CDR2 (germline): LGHNA, YSLEER. CDR3 length: 15 amino acids. Between the trimmed V and J ends, which lost 5 bases and 0 bases, there was a span of 11 bases. The CDR3 sequence: CASSDEAASGNTIYF. In nucleotides, the CDR3 is TGCGCCAGCAGCGATGAGGCAGCCTCTGGAAACACCATATATTTT.

CDR3 sequence reads: CASSLARLPQHF. Here the CDR3 DNA reads TGTGCCAGCAGTTTAGCGAGGCTGCCCCAGCATTTT. The chain is built from TRBV12-3 or TRBV12-4 and TRBJ1-5; D unclear. Trimming removed 0 bases from V and 9 bases from J, with 6 bases in between. The CDR3 contains 12 residues.

The V call is TRBV5-8, the J call TRBJ2-3, with D maybe TRBD1 (5 bases). Looked up from germline, CDR1 is SGHTS and CDR2 is YDEGEE. Trimming removed 4 bases from V and 6 bases from J, with 12 bases in between. The CDR3 runs to 13 residues. The CDR3 loop reads CASSLNRLDTQYF. CDR3 sequence (DNA): TGTGCCAGCAGCCTTAACAGGCTGGATACGCAGTATTTT.

This sequence joins TRBV7-9 and TRBJ2-1; a weak D match, TRBD2 (5 bases). The CDR3 is 14 amino acids. Trimming shortened V by 5 bases and J by 8 bases, and 16 bases separated the two germline ends. Germline V gene lookup returns CDR1 SEHNR and CDR2 FQNEAQ (reference sequence). The CDR3 region has the DNA TGTGCCAGCAGCGAGGACGGGAATGTGGATGAGCAGTTCTTC. Protein sequence: CASSEDGNVDEQFF. Together with reference TRBV7-9 and TRBJ2-1, the CDR3 gives the full variable domain: DTGVSQNPRHKITKRGQNVTFRCDPISEHNRLYWYRQTLGQGPEFLTYFQNEAQLEKSRLLSDRFSAERPKGSFSTLEIQRTEQGDSAMYLCASSEDGNVDEQFFGPGTRLTVL.

The chain combines TRBV12-5 with TRBJ1-4, with D possibly matching TRBD1 (5 bases). Germline CDR1 LGHNT, CDR2 FRNRAP. The CDR3 spans 14 residues. The germline V and J ends were trimmed by 6 bases and 3 bases, with 11 bases remaining between them. The DNA of the CDR3 is TGTGCTAGTGGGAAGTGGGGGGCTAATGAAAAACTGTTTTTT. The encoded protein is CASGKWGANEKLFF.

This chain joins TRBV30 and TRBJ2-1; D unresolved. The CDR3 is 12 residues long. V lost 0 bases and J lost 9, with 9 bases in between. Germline V CDR1 and CDR2: GTSNPN, SVGIG (reference sequence). The CDR3 bases are TGTGCCTGGAGTGTAGGCTGGAGTGAGCAGTTCTTC. It yields the protein CAWSVGWSEQFF. Full variable domain (rest looked up from reference TRBV30 and TRBJ2-1): SQTIHQWPATLVQPVGSPLSLECTVEGTSNPNLYWYRQAAGRGLQLLFYSVGIGQISSEVPQNLSASRPQDRQFILSSKKLLLSDSGFYLCAWSVGWSEQFFGPGTRLTVL.

The chain links TRBV23-1 to TRBJ2-1, with 7 bases matching TRBD2. TRBV23-1 is treated as an ORF (open reading frame) with a function not yet certain. V was clipped by 4 bases and J by 10 bases; unmatched bases: 13. The CDR3 is 15 residues long. The CDR3 DNA follows: TGCGCCAGCAGTCCCGGGGAGGGCGGCAATGAAGAGCAGTTCTTC. Its translation is CASSPGEGGNEEQFF.

The genes are TRBV3-1 (or the pseudogene TRBV3-2) and TRBJ1-1; D possibly corresponds to TRBD1 (6 bases). V was clipped by 2 bases and J by 9 bases, with 10 bases between them. Looked up from germline, CDR1 is LGHDT and CDR2 is YNNKEL (reference sequence). The CDR3 sequence is 12 residues long. CDR3 protein: CASSQPTGKAFF. CDR3 bases: TGTGCCAGCAGCCAACCCACAGGGAAAGCTTTCTTT.

CDR3 sequence: CASSKQMNTEAFF. CDR3 DNA sequence: TGTGCCAGCAGCAAACAGATGAACACTGAAGCTTTCTTT. The J gene is TRBJ1-1, the V gene TRBV7-9; D ambiguous. With 5 bases removed from V and 0 bases from J, the gap between germline ends came to 7 bases. This CDR3 is built from 13 residues. CDR1 and CDR2 (germline): SEHNR, FQNEAQ (reference sequence).

The CDR3 DNA reads as TGTGCAAGTCGCTTAGGAGTCTCGGGCTACACCTTC. Its protein is CASRLGVSGYTF. J is TRBJ1-2 and V is TRBV12-2. TRBV12-2 is reported as a pseudogene. CDR3 length: 12 residues.

The genes are TRBV4-3 and TRBJ2-6; no clear D. V was cut by 1 base and J by 1 base, with 5 bases left in between. Germline lookup yields CDR1 LGHNA and CDR2 YSLEER. This CDR3 comprises 15 residues. The CDR3 sequence is CASSQVISGANVLTF. CDR3 sequence (DNA): TGCGCCAGCAGCCAAGTAATATCTGGGGCCAACGTCCTGACTTTC.

The chain is built from TRBV4-3 and TRBJ2-3; the match to TRBD2 covers 7 bases. Germline CDR1 LGHNA, CDR2 YSLEER. CDR3 size: 14 residues. Trimming removed 4 bases from V and 4 bases from J; junction bases left unmatched: 5. CDR3 protein: CASSLLGRSDTQYF. The DNA for the CDR3 is TGCGCCAGCAGCCTCCTCGGGAGGTCAGATACGCAGTATTTT.

The CDR3 reads CASSTPSGGSDTQYF. The CDR3 DNA reads as TGCGCCAGCAGCACTCCCTCAGGGGGGTCAGATACGCAGTATTTT. V and J are TRBV4-1 and TRBJ2-3; possibly TRBD1 for D (7 bases). Trimming stripped 5 bases from V and 4 bases from J, with 16 bases between. Germline CDR1 reads MGHRA; CDR2 reads YSYEKL. The CDR3 has 15 amino acids.

V is TRBV9 and J is TRBJ2-3, with 10 bases aligning to TRBD2. The CDR3 sequence is 15 residues long. Germline CDR1 SGDLS, CDR2 YYNGEE. V shed 1 base, J shed 6 bases, and the junction held 5 bases outside the gene matches. In DNA, the CDR3 is TGTGCCAGCAGCGTAAGGCTAGCGGGAGCCGATACGCAGTATTTT. This gives the protein CASSVRLAGADTQYF.

The CDR3 loop reads CASSLAPSYNEQFF. DNA of the CDR3: TGTGCCAGCAGCTTAGCGCCATCCTACAATGAGCAGTTCTTC. This rearrangement joins TRBV7-2 to TRBJ2-1; D not certain. The CDR3 is 14 residues long. Between the trimmed V and J ends, which lost 0 bases and 1 base, there was a span of 4 bases. Germline V gene sequence: CDR1 SGHTA, CDR2 FQGNSA.